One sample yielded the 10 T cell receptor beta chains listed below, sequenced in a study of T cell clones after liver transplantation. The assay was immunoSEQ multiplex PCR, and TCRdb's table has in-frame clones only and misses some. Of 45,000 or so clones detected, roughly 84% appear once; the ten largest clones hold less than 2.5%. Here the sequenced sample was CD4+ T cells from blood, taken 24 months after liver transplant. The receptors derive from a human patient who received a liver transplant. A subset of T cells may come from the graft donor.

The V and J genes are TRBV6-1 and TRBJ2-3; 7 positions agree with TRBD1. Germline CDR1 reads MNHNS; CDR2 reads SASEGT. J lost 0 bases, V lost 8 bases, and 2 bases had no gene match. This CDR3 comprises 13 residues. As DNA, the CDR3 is TGTGCCAGCCGGGACAGAAGCACAGATACGCAGTATTTT. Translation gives CASRDRSTDTQYF.

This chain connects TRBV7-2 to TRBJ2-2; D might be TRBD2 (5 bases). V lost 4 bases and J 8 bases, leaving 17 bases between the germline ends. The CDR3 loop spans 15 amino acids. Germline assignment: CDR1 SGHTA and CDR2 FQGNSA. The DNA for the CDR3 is TGTGCCAGCAGCTCTCGGACTGTTCGACCGGGGGAGCTGTTTTTT. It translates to CASSSRTVRPGELFF.

CDR3 region: CASSIFRDPEEKLFF. The CDR3, as DNA: TGTGCCAGCAGTATCTTCCGGGACCCCGAAGAAAAACTGTTTTTT. This rearrangement joins TRBV27 to TRBJ1-4, with a weak D call TRBD1 (5 bases). Trimming shortened V by 5 bases and J by 8 bases, and 18 bases separated the two germline ends. Germline CDR1 and CDR2: MNHEY and SMNVEV (reference sequence). CDR3 length equals 15 residues.

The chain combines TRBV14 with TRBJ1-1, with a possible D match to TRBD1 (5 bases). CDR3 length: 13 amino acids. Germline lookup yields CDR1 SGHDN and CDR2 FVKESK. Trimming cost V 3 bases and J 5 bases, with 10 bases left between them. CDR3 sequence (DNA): TGTGCCAGCAGCCAGGGGGTGAGAACTGAAGCTTTCTTT. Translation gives CASSQGVRTEAFF.

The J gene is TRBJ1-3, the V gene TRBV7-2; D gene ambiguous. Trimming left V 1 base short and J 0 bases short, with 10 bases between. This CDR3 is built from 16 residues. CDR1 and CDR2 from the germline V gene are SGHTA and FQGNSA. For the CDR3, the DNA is TGTGCCAGCAGCTTAGGAGGTGCGTCCTCTGGAAACACCATATATTTT. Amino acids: CASSLGGASSGNTIYF.

CDR3 in amino acids: CAISETSLSSNQPQHF. The CDR3 DNA follows: TGTGCCATCAGTGAGACCAGCCTGAGTAGCAATCAGCCCCAGCATTTT. The chain employs TRBV10-3 and TRBJ1-5; D ambiguous. The CDR3 extends over 16 amino acids. V lost 2 bases to trimming and J lost 0 bases, with 11 bases between them. Per the germline V gene, CDR1 is ENHRY and CDR2 is SYGVKD.

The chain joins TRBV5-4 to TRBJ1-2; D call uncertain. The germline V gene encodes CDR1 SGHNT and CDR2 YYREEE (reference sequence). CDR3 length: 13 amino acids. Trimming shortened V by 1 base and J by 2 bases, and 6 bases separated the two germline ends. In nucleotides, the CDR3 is TGTGCCAGCAGCTTGTCCCGGAACTATGGCTACACCTTC. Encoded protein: CASSLSRNYGYTF.

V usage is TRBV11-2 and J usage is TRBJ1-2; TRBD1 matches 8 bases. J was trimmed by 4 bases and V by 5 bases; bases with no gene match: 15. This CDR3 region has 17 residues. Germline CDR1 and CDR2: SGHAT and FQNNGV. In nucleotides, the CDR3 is TGTGCCAGCAGCCATTTACCCAGAACAGGGGGAATCTATGGCTACACCTTC. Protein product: CASSHLPRTGGIYGYTF.

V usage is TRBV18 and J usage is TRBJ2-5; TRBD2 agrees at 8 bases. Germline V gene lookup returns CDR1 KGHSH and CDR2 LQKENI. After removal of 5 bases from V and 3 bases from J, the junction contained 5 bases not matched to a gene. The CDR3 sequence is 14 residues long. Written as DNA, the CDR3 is TGTGCCAGCTCATCGGGACTAGGGGAAGAGACCCAGTACTTC. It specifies CASSSGLGEETQYF.

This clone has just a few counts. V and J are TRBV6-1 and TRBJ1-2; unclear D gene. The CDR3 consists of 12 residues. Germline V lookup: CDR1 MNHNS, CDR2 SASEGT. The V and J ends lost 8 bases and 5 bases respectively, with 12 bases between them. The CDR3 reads CASAWERYGYTF. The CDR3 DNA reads TGTGCCAGCGCTTGGGAAAGGTATGGCTACACCTTC.